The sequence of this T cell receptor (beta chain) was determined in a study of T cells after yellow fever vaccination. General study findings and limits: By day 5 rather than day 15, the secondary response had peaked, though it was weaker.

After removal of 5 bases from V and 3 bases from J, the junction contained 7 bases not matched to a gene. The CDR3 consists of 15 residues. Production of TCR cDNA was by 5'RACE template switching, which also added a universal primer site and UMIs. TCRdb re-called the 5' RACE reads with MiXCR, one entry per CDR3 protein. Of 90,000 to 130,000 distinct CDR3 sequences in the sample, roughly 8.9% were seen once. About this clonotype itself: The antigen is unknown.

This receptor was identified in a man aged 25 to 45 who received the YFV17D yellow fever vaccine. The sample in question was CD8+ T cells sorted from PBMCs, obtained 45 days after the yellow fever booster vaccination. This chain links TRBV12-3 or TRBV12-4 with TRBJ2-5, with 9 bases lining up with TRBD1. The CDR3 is CASSQDRGPEETQYF. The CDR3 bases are TGTGCCAGCAGTCAGGACAGGGGCCCCGAAGAGACCCAGTACTTC.